The 25 T cell receptor beta chains below all came from one sample that was sequenced in a study of blood T cells in healthy people across ages. Using a J-beta primer mix together with a sample-barcoded 5' primer, a second PCR was run for roughly 6 to 11 cycles. Each CDR3 protein is one row after TCRdb ran MiXCR on the 5' RACE reads. The sample lists more than 550,000 distinct CDR3 sequences; 22% were seen once. Sequencing was carried out using blood. These receptors originate from a man aged 65-85 years in good health.

The rearrangement links TRBV6-5 to TRBJ2-5; no firm D call. The J call could be wrong; TRBJ2-1 is a better fit for the DNA end. The CDR3 length is 12 residues. CDR1 is MNHEY, CDR2 SVGAGI, per germline. The CDR3 DNA sequence: TGTGCCAGCACCTCCCTCTATTTTGAGCAGTTCTTC. Amino acids: CASTSLYFEQFF.

In this sample, this clonotype turned up a few times. This sequence joins TRBV10-3 and TRBJ2-5; D may be TRBD1 (5 bases). This CDR3 comprises 13 residues. Deletions cut 4 bases from V and 5 bases from J, with 11 bases between. The germline gives CDR1 ENHRY, CDR2 SYGVKD. The CDR3 DNA sequence: TGTGCCATCAGTGTTGGACAAGAGGAGACCCAGTACTTC. Its protein is CAISVGQEETQYF.

This clonotype turned up a few times. The chain combines TRBV6-6 with TRBJ2-7; weak D call: TRBD2 (6 bases). The CDR3 spans 12 residues. The germline CDR1 and CDR2 sequences are MNHNY and SVGAGI (reference sequence). The ends were cut back, 5 bases at V and 2 bases at J, with 7 bases in the middle. The CDR3 loop is CASSLAPYEQYV. In nucleotides, the CDR3 is TGTGCCAGCAGTCTAGCGCCCTACGAGCAGTACGTC.

Of note for this clonotype: A junction end diverges from the germline sequence, so it may reflect a read error. The chain has TRBV5-6 and TRBJ2-5; D remains ambiguous. TRBJ2-1 matches the DNA end more closely, so the J call is doubtful. This CDR3 is built from 14 residues. From germline, CDR1 is SGHDT and CDR2 YYEEEE. For the CDR3, the DNA is TGTGCCTGCAGCTTGGTCTCGGCTACCGATGAGCAGTTCTTC. Translating it yields CACSLVSATDEQFF.

This chain connects TRBV3-1 to TRBJ1-2; TRBD1 matches at 10 bases. Germline values: CDR1 LGHDT, CDR2 YNNKEL (reference sequence). J gave up 6 bases and V 4 bases, and 8 bases lay outside the gene matches. The CDR3 is 15 amino acids. This CDR3 is CASSRRTGGDNGYTF. The CDR3 coding sequence is TGTGCCAGCAGCCGCCGGACAGGGGGTGACAATGGCTACACCTTC.

The table lists this clonotype with a few counts. The chain carries TRBV21-1 and TRBJ2-4. TRBV21-1 is reported as a pseudogene. This CDR3 contains 14 residues. The DNA for the CDR3 is TGTGCCAGCAGCATAGGACTCGACAAAAACATTCAGTACTTC. This encodes CASSIGLDKNIQYF.

This clonotype was seen only a few times. The chain links TRBV19 to TRBJ2-5; the D gene is possibly TRBD1 (5 bases). Germline-derived CDR1 and CDR2 are LNHDA and SQIVND (reference sequence). V lost 4 bases and J 0 bases, leaving 12 bases between the germline ends. The CDR3 consists of 15 residues. Written as DNA, the CDR3 is TGTGCCAGTAGTAGAAACAGGAGATACCAAGAGACCCAGTACTTC. Encoded protein: CASSRNRRYQETQYF. The full variable domain, completed using reference TRBV19 and TRBJ2-5, is DGGITQSPKYLFRKEGQNVTLSCEQNLNHDAMYWYRQDPGQGLRLIYYSQIVNDFQKGDIAEGYSVSREKKESFPLTVTSAQKNPTAFYLCASSRNRRYQETQYFGPGTRLLVL.

There are a few counts of this clonotype. The V call is TRBV10-2, the J call TRBJ1-2; D not certain. Trimming shortened V by 2 bases and J by 6 bases, and 4 bases separated the two germline ends. The CDR3 length is 11 residues. Per germline, CDR1 WSHSY and CDR2 SAAADI. In DNA, the CDR3 is TGCGCCAGCAGTGAGGGACATGGCTACACCTTC. This encodes CASSEGHGYTF.

The J gene is TRBJ1-3, the V gene TRBV7-2; no reliable D call. This CDR3 contains 16 residues. Per germline, CDR1 SGHTA and CDR2 FQGNSA. V was shortened by 5 bases and J by 0 bases, with 14 bases between the two germline ends. The chain's CDR3 is CASSRDRRGSGNTIYF. The CDR3 DNA is TGTGCCAGCAGCCGAGATCGCCGGGGCTCTGGAAACACCATATATTTT.

This clonotype appeared a few times. The chain has TRBV12-3 or TRBV12-4 and TRBJ1-4; D gene unclear. Trimming took 2 bases from V and 6 from J, leaving 10 bases between them. This CDR3 spans 14 amino acids. The CDR3 sequence is CASSLRGIDEKLFF. CDR3 bases: TGTGCCAGCAGTTTACGGGGAATCGATGAAAAACTGTTTTTT.

CDR3 amino acids: CASSQTYANPNAQYF. The CDR3 nucleotides read TGTGCCAGCAGCCAGACATACGCGAACCCCAACGCGCAGTACTTC. V is TRBV3-1 and J is TRBJ2-7; D is uncertain. The CDR3 is 15 amino acids. The V gene's germline CDR1 is LGHDT and CDR2 YNNKEL (reference sequence). The V and J ends lost 3 bases and 9 bases respectively, with 21 bases between them.

The rearrangement links TRBV5-1 to TRBJ1-4; D remains unclear. Trimming took 4 bases from V and 4 from J, leaving 11 bases between them. The V gene's germline CDR1 is SGHRS and CDR2 YFSETQ. The CDR3 is 14 amino acids. The CDR3 is CASSPPLDNEKLFF. The CDR3 nucleotides read TGCGCCAGCAGCCCCCCTCTTGATAATGAAAAACTGTTTTTT.

This clonotype was counted only a few times. V is TRBV28 and J is TRBJ2-7, with 10 nucleotides matching TRBD1. With 6 bases clipped from V and 2 bases from J, the junction kept 4 bases outside the gene matches. The CDR3 totals 14 residues. CDR1 MDHEN and CDR2 SYDVKM come from the germline V gene. This CDR3 is CASRDRGATYEQYF. CDR3 in DNA: TGTGCCAGCAGGGACAGGGGGGCTACCTACGAGCAGTACTTC.

The V call is TRBV29-1, the J call TRBJ2-1; 7 nucleotides match TRBD2. The CDR3 has 14 residues. Germline CDR1 SQVTM, CDR2 ANQGSEA. The V gene end was trimmed by 7 bases and the J gene end by 2 bases; junction bases not matched to a gene: 8. The CDR3: CSADAGTTYNEQFF. The CDR3 DNA is TGCAGCGCCGACGCCGGGACTACCTACAATGAGCAGTTCTTC.

V is TRBV11-2 and J is TRBJ2-1; 7 bases agree with TRBD2. Germline V CDR1 and CDR2: SGHAT, FQNNGV. V shed 5 bases and J 3 bases; nucleotides not matched to a gene: 10. The CDR3 loop spans 16 amino acids. The CDR3 DNA reads as TGTGCCAGCAGCCCATATGCGGGAGTCGGCTACAATGAGCAGTTCTTC. Protein product: CASSPYAGVGYNEQFF.

The CDR3 sequence: CASSQETSNSYNEQFF. DNA for the CDR3: TGCGCCAGCAGCCAAGAGACTTCTAATTCCTACAATGAGCAGTTCTTC. The chain joins TRBV4-1 to TRBJ2-1; unclear D gene. This CDR3 has 16 residues. Trimming cost V 0 bases and J 1 base, with 10 bases left between them. CDR1 is MGHRA and CDR2 is YSYEKL in the germline V gene.

This clonotype came up a few times. The chain combines TRBV7-9 with TRBJ1-2; D is undetermined. This CDR3 spans 15 amino acids. Germline CDR1 SEHNR, CDR2 FQNEAQ (reference sequence). Trimming took off 5 bases at V and 9 bases at J, with 22 bases between the two ends. This CDR3 reads CASSPNLAVSVSYTF. In DNA form, the CDR3 reads TGTGCCAGCAGCCCTAACCTGGCCGTTTCTGTGAGCTACACCTTC. Combining the CDR3 with reference TRBV7-9 and TRBJ1-2 gives the whole variable domain DTGVSQNPRHKITKRGQNVTFRCDPISEHNRLYWYRQTLGQGPEFLTYFQNEAQLEKSRLLSDRFSAERPKGSFSTLEIQRTEQGDSAMYLCASSPNLAVSVSYTFGSGTRLTVV.

Concerning this clonotype itself: The junction shows a germline mismatch at one end, possibly a read error. The gene calls are TRBV5-5 and TRBJ2-3; 8 nucleotides agree with TRBD2. Germline V CDR1 and CDR2: SGHKS, YYEKEE (reference sequence). The CDR3 has 16 amino acids. The CDR3, as DNA: TGTGCCAGCAGCTCCGGGACTAGGGGACTCACAGGTACGCAGTATTTT. The encoded protein is CASSSGTRGLTGTQYF.

This clonotype turned up a few times. The chain couples TRBV7-9 to TRBJ1-1, with TRBD1 matching over 8 bases. Looked up from germline, CDR1 is SEHNR and CDR2 is FQNEAQ (reference sequence). With 5 bases clipped from V and 0 bases from J, the junction kept 5 bases outside the gene matches. The CDR3 runs to 15 residues. The CDR3 loop reads CASSVDRGLNTEAFF. CDR3 DNA: TGTGCCAGCAGCGTTGACAGGGGACTGAACACTGAAGCTTTCTTT. Supplemented by reference TRBV7-9 and TRBJ1-1, the full variable domain reads DTGVSQNPRHKITKRGQNVTFRCDPISEHNRLYWYRQTLGQGPEFLTYFQNEAQLEKSRLLSDRFSAERPKGSFSTLEIQRTEQGDSAMYLCASSVDRGLNTEAFFGQGTRLTVV.

V is TRBV18 and J is TRBJ2-5; no firm D call. Near its end, the DNA agrees better with TRBJ2-7, so the J call may be wrong. Per the germline V gene, CDR1 is KGHSH and CDR2 is LQKENI. The CDR3 spans 14 residues. The CDR3 coding sequence is TGTGCCAGCTCACCAGATATAAGGGACTACGAGCAGTACTTC. It translates to CASSPDIRDYEQYF.

The sample holds a few counts of this clonotype. The rearrangement joins TRBV24-1 to TRBJ1-5; possible D gene TRBD1, 6 bases. Trimming took off 5 bases at V and 7 bases at J, with 11 bases between the two ends. The germline V gene encodes CDR1 KGHDR and CDR2 SFDVKD. The CDR3 has 13 residues. The CDR3 is CATSGGQTQPQHF. The CDR3 DNA is TGTGCCACCAGTGGGGGGCAGACACAGCCCCAGCATTTT.

This chain links TRBV12-3 or TRBV12-4 with TRBJ1-2; the D gene is possibly TRBD1 (6 bases). This CDR3 is built from 15 residues. Trimming pared 9 bases from V and 3 bases from J, leaving 20 bases between. CDR3 in DNA: TGTGCCAGTCCCTCCCAGACAGGTGGTTACTATGGCTACACCTTC. Amino acid sequence: CASPSQTGGYYGYTF.

CDR3 amino acids: CASSHPGPQLKDTDTQYF. CDR3 in DNA: TGCGCCAGCAGTCATCCGGGCCCCCAGCTAAAAGACACAGATACGCAGTATTTT. This chain links TRBV23-1 with TRBJ2-3, with D unclear. TRBV23-1 is known as an ORF, though its function is uncertain. CDR3 length equals 18 residues. The V and J ends lost 3 bases and 2 bases respectively, with 21 bases between them.

In this sample, this clonotype turned up a few times. The chain recombines TRBV14 with TRBJ2-1; D not resolved. V shed 0 bases and J shed 3 bases, with 12 bases lying between them. This CDR3 has 16 residues. Germline values: CDR1 SGHDN, CDR2 FVKESK. As DNA, the CDR3 is TGTGCCAGCAGCCAAGATGGGCGGAGCTTCTACAATGAGCAGTTCTTC. Residues: CASSQDGRSFYNEQFF.

The chain is built from TRBV20-1 and TRBJ2-2; the D gene is possibly TRBD2 (6 bases). The CDR3 runs to 14 residues. The germline CDR1 and CDR2 sequences are DFQATT and SNEGSKA (reference sequence). V was pared by 6 bases and J by 3 bases, with 14 bases between. The CDR3 region is CSARRRGHTGELFF. In DNA, the CDR3 is TGCAGTGCAAGGCGGCGGGGTCACACCGGGGAGCTGTTTTTT.